This T cell receptor (beta chain) was identified in a study of T-cell reconstitution after alpha-beta-depleted transplantation in children. This clonotype showed up many times. Researchers prepared the TCRbeta library using unique molecular identifiers, the study reports. Via MiXCR, TCRdb re-called the PCR reads, giving one row per CDR3 protein. The sample carries 200,000 to 250,000 distinct CDR3 sequences, 12% recorded once. This specimen was PBMCs from the stem cell graft donor, taken from the stem cell graft. This clonotype was sampled from a human donor who donated a stem cell graft to a child with acute lymphoblastic leukemia.

The CDR3 is CASSSGLAGGVSVETQYF. In DNA, the CDR3 is TGTGCCAGCAGTTCGGGACTAGCGGGAGGAGTATCAGTGGAGACCCAGTACTTC. The V and J genes are TRBV28 and TRBJ2-5; the match to TRBD2 covers 15 bases. Germline V gene lookup returns CDR1 MDHEN and CDR2 SYDVKM. V dropped 4 bases and J dropped 5; count of bases not matched to a gene: 11. The CDR3 has 18 residues.